The 9 T cell receptor beta chains in this list originate from one sample, sequenced in a study of a mutant IDH1 vaccine in newly diagnosed glioma. Clones were read by immunoSEQ multiplex PCR, and TCRdb kept only the in-frame ones, dropping some. This table has roughly 56,000 clones, 70% to 85% appearing once. Time point here: week 47, end of study. A 20-mer mutant IDH1 peptide at 300 ug was injected subcutaneously with topical imiquimod. These receptors have no identified antigens. The sequenced sample was PBMCs, obtained from a glioma patient whose treatment included an IDH1 peptide vaccine. The receptors stem from a man aged 45 to 65 with glioma.

This clone was picked up a small number of times. The chain recombines TRBV6-6 with TRBJ2-2, with D hard to call. Germline CDR1 is MNHNY and CDR2 is SVGAGI (reference sequence). CDR3 length: 16 residues. Trimming shortened V by 0 bases and J by 0 bases, and 8 bases separated the two germline ends. Here the CDR3 reads CASSYSVTTNTGELFF. The CDR3 region has the DNA TGTGCCAGCAGTTACTCAGTGACAACGAACACCGGGGAGCTGTTTTTT.

V is TRBV30 and J is TRBJ2-2; no clear D. The length of the CDR3 is 13 residues. The V and J ends lost 0 bases and 4 bases respectively, with 6 bases between them. Germline assignment: CDR1 GTSNPN and CDR2 SVGIG (reference sequence). CDR3 sequence (DNA): TGTGCCTGGAGTGTTTCTGTCACCGGGGAGCTGTTTTTT. The encoded protein is CAWSVSVTGELFF.

The CDR3 loop is CSVDINLGTEAFF. DNA of the CDR3: TGCAGCGTTGACATCAATCTGGGCACTGAAGCTTTCTTT. The V and J genes are TRBV29-1 and TRBJ1-1, with D uncertain. CDR1 and CDR2 (germline): SQVTM, ANQGSEA. Trimming removed 3 bases at V and 4 bases at J, with 12 bases between. There are 13 residues in the CDR3.

The rearrangement links TRBV6-1 to TRBJ1-5, with 8 positions matching TRBD1. The CDR3 extends over 15 amino acids. Per germline, CDR1 MNHNS and CDR2 SASEGT. V shed 9 bases, J shed 7 bases, and the junction held 14 bases outside the gene matches. The CDR3 DNA follows: TGTGCCAGTACCCGGGGCAGGGGGCAGTTGCAGCCCCAGCATTTT. Translation: CASTRGRGQLQPQHF.

The CDR3 DNA reads as TGTGCCAGCAGCTCCCGACTAGCGGGGCTCCAAGAGACCCAGTACTTC. It yields the protein CASSSRLAGLQETQYF. The rearrangement joins TRBV5-4 to TRBJ2-5; 11 bases map to TRBD2. The germline CDR1 and CDR2 sequences are SGHNT and YYREEE (reference sequence). The CDR3 totals 16 residues. V lost 3 bases and J lost 1; bases outside the gene matches: 5.

CDR3 sequence (DNA): TGTGCCAGCAGCTTTCGGGAGGCCGGGGCCAACGTCCTGACTTTC. As protein: CASSFREAGANVLTF. The chain combines TRBV7-9 with TRBJ2-6; 7 bases are a match to TRBD2. Germline-derived CDR1 and CDR2 are SEHNR and FQNEAQ (reference sequence). The CDR3 sequence is 15 residues long. V trimming: 3 bases; J trimming: 4 bases; junction bases outside the gene matches: 3.

The chain is built from TRBV13 and TRBJ2-2; D tentatively fits TRBD1 or TRBD2 (7 bases each). Trimming removed 4 bases at V and 6 bases at J, with 15 bases between. The CDR3 is made up of 15 amino acids. CDR1 and CDR2 from the germline V gene are PRHDT and FYEKMQ (reference sequence). CDR3 DNA: TGTGCCAGCAGCTCCAGGGGGGGTATTCCCGGGGAGCTGTTTTTT. Translating it yields CASSSRGGIPGELFF.

This rearrangement joins TRBV2 to TRBJ2-1; D is possibly TRBD1 or TRBD2 (7 bases each). V lost 4 bases and J lost 3, with 13 bases in between. The CDR3 sequence is 15 residues long. Germline V lookup: CDR1 SNHLY, CDR2 FYNNEI. The CDR3 here is CASSAQGGFYNEQFF. The CDR3 region has the DNA TGTGCCAGCAGTGCGCAGGGGGGGTTCTACAATGAGCAGTTCTTC.

V and J are TRBV5-1 and TRBJ1-3; possible D gene TRBD1, 6 bases. V dropped 1 base and J dropped 0 bases, with 11 bases sitting between them. The CDR3 is made up of 16 amino acids. From germline, CDR1 is SGHRS and CDR2 YFSETQ. This CDR3 is CASSLSQGFSGNTIYF. CDR3 DNA sequence: TGCGCCAGCAGCTTGTCTCAGGGGTTCTCTGGAAACACCATATATTTT.